This TCR beta chain was recovered during a study of OX40 agonist ivuxolimab in advanced cancers. Overall study context: Three patients showed partial responses: one hepatocellular carcinoma and two cutaneous melanoma cases. General study points: There were, on average, more expanded clones in CD8+ T cells than in CD4+.

Germline lookup yields CDR1 MNHEY and CDR2 SVGAGI. CDR3 length: 14 residues. Regarding this clone: Its cognate antigen is unknown. The junction and the germline gene differ at one end; a read error may be behind it.

Libraries were prepared by immunoSEQ multiplex PCR; TCRdb keeps only in-frame clonotypes and omits some of them. The profile shows tens of thousands of clones, approximately 86% of them singletons. The TCR comes from an adult with an advanced solid tumor such as melanoma, head and neck, liver or kidney cancer. The chain recombines TRBV6-5 with TRBJ1-2; 7 nucleotides match TRBD1. This specimen consisted of CD4+ or CD8+ T cells sorted from blood, obtained in a trial of the OX40 agonist ivuxolimab. The CDR3 DNA follows: TGTGCCATCAGTATGAGGGGGCGCGGGTATGGCTACACCTTC. Translation: CAISMRGRGYGYTF.